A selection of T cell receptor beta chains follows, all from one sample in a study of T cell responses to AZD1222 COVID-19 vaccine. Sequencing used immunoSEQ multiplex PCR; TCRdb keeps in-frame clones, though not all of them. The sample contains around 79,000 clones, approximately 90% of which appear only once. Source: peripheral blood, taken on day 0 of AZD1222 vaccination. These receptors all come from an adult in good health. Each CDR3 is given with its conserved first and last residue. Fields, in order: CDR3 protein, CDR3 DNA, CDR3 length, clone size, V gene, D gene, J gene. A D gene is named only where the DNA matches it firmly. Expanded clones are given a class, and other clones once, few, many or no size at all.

CDR3 protein: CASSPPQGHYTGELFF
CDR3 DNA: TGTGCCAGCAGTCCACCACAGGGGCACTACACCGGGGAGCTGTTTTTT
CDR3 length: 16
clone size: NA
V gene: TRBV27
D gene: TRBD1
J gene: TRBJ2-2

CDR3 protein: CSVEDSRYGYTF
CDR3 DNA: TGCAGCGTTGAAGATAGCCGCTATGGCTACACCTTC
CDR3 length: 12
clone size: NA
V gene: TRBV29-1
D gene: NA
J gene: TRBJ1-2

CDR3 protein: CASSQDLTGVGQPQHF
CDR3 DNA: TGTGCCAGCAGCCAAGATCTAACTGGGGTCGGTCAGCCCCAGCATTTT
CDR3 length: 16
clone size: NA
V gene: TRBV3-1/TRBV3-2
D gene: NA
J gene: TRBJ1-5

CDR3 protein: CASSQDKGAGFF
CDR3 DNA: TGTGCCAGCAGCCAAGATAAAGGGGCTGGTTTCTTT
CDR3 length: 12
clone size: NA
V gene: TRBV3-1/TRBV3-2
D gene: NA
J gene: TRBJ1-1

CDR3 protein: CASSPHAGRGYEQYF
CDR3 DNA: TGTGCCAGCAGCCCCCATGCCGGGAGAGGGTACGAGCAGTACTTC
CDR3 length: 15
clone size: once
V gene: TRBV7-3
D gene: NA
J gene: TRBJ2-7

CDR3 protein: CASSYSGASGGTF
CDR3 DNA: TGTGCCAGCAGTTATTCCGGGGCCTCGGGAGGCACCTTC
CDR3 length: 13
clone size: NA
V gene: TRBV6-2/TRBV6-3
D gene: NA
J gene: TRBJ1-2

CDR3 protein: CAISENQANTEAFF
CDR3 DNA: TGTGCCATCAGTGAGAATCAAGCGAACACTGAAGCTTTCTTT
CDR3 length: 14
clone size: NA
V gene: TRBV10-3
D gene: NA
J gene: TRBJ1-1

CDR3 protein: CASGWKEEKLFF
CDR3 DNA: TGTGCTAGTGGTTGGAAGGAGGAAAAACTGTTTTTT
CDR3 length: 12
clone size: NA
V gene: TRBV12-5
D gene: NA
J gene: TRBJ1-4

CDR3 protein: CASSVMASGTYEQYF
CDR3 DNA: TGTGCCAGCAGCGTAATGGCTAGCGGAACCTACGAGCAGTACTTC
CDR3 length: 15
clone size: NA
V gene: TRBV9
D gene: TRBD2
J gene: TRBJ2-7

CDR3 protein: CASSLYNDRPNQPQHF
CDR3 DNA: TGCGCCAGCAGCCTTTATAACGACAGGCCCAATCAGCCCCAGCATTTT
CDR3 length: 16
clone size: NA
V gene: TRBV4-3
D gene: NA
J gene: TRBJ1-5

CDR3 protein: CASSMRVQETQYF
CDR3 DNA: TGTGCCAGTAGTATGAGGGTTCAAGAGACCCAGTACTTC
CDR3 length: 13
clone size: NA
V gene: TRBV19
D gene: NA
J gene: TRBJ2-5

CDR3 protein: CASSSDRGSNQPQHF
CDR3 DNA: TGTGCCAGCAGCTCCGACAGGGGCAGCAATCAGCCCCAGCATTTT
CDR3 length: 15
clone size: few
V gene: TRBV6-5
D gene: TRBD1
J gene: TRBJ1-5

CDR3 protein: CASSSVTEAFF
CDR3 DNA: TGTGCCAGCAGTTCCGTAACTGAAGCTTTCTTT
CDR3 length: 11
clone size: NA
V gene: TRBV6-5
D gene: NA
J gene: TRBJ1-1

CDR3 protein: CASTGHNEQFF
CDR3 DNA: TGTGCCAGTACAGGGCACAATGAGCAGTTCTTC
CDR3 length: 11
clone size: NA
V gene: TRBV19
D gene: NA
J gene: TRBJ2-1

CDR3 protein: CASSRTGKDTQYF
CDR3 DNA: TGTGCCAGCAGTCGGACAGGGAAGGATACGCAGTATTTT
CDR3 length: 13
clone size: NA
V gene: TRBV7-2
D gene: TRBD1
J gene: TRBJ2-3

CDR3 protein: CATSRDRGALANYGYTF
CDR3 DNA: TGTGCCACCAGCAGAGACCGTGGAGCATTAGCTAACTATGGCTACACCTTC
CDR3 length: 17
clone size: NA
V gene: TRBV15
D gene: NA
J gene: TRBJ1-2

CDR3 protein: CASSQVQVWSTDTQYF
CDR3 DNA: TGCGCCAGCAGCCAAGTTCAGGTTTGGTCCACAGATACGCAGTATTTT
CDR3 length: 16
clone size: NA
V gene: TRBV4-1
D gene: NA
J gene: TRBJ2-3

CDR3 protein: CASSRGRREETQYF
CDR3 DNA: TGTGCCAGCAGCAGGGGAAGAAGGGAAGAGACCCAGTACTTC
CDR3 length: 14
clone size: once
V gene: TRBV7-3
D gene: NA
J gene: TRBJ2-5

CDR3 protein: CATSRDHFSGNTIYF
CDR3 DNA: TGTGCCACCAGCAGAGATCACTTCTCTGGAAACACCATATATTTT
CDR3 length: 15
clone size: NA
V gene: TRBV15
D gene: NA
J gene: TRBJ1-3

CDR3 protein: CASSRDRVHEQFF
CDR3 DNA: TGTGCCAGCTCGAGGGACAGGGTCCATGAGCAGTTCTTC
CDR3 length: 13
clone size: NA
V gene: TRBV18
D gene: TRBD1
J gene: TRBJ2-1

CDR3 protein: CASSQFGTSGEQYF
CDR3 DNA: TGCGCCAGCAGTCAATTCGGGACTAGCGGCGAGCAGTACTTC
CDR3 length: 14
clone size: NA
V gene: TRBV5-1
D gene: TRBD2
J gene: TRBJ2-7

CDR3 protein: CASSINRNTEAFF
CDR3 DNA: TGTGCCAGTAGTATAAACCGGAACACTGAAGCTTTCTTT
CDR3 length: 13
clone size: few
V gene: TRBV19
D gene: NA
J gene: TRBJ1-1

CDR3 protein: CASSIDLSASGKTQYF
CDR3 DNA: TGTGCCAGTAGTATAGATCTATCGGCTTCGGGCAAGACCCAGTACTTC
CDR3 length: 16
clone size: NA
V gene: TRBV19
D gene: NA
J gene: TRBJ2-5

CDR3 protein: CASSLSWTGNYGYTF
CDR3 DNA: TGTGCCAGCAGTTTATCGTGGACAGGGAACTATGGCTACACCTTC
CDR3 length: 15
clone size: NA
V gene: TRBV27
D gene: TRBD1
J gene: TRBJ1-2

CDR3 protein: CASSQEAVYQHF
CDR3 DNA: TGTGCCAGCAGCCAAGAGGCGGTCTATCAGCATTTT
CDR3 length: 12
clone size: NA
V gene: TRBV14
D gene: NA
J gene: TRBJ1-5

CDR3 protein: CASRTAENTEAFF
CDR3 DNA: TGTGCCAGCAGGACAGCGGAGAACACTGAAGCTTTCTTT
CDR3 length: 13
clone size: NA
V gene: TRBV6-5
D gene: NA
J gene: TRBJ1-1

CDR3 protein: CASSPGQGYEQYF
CDR3 DNA: TGTGCCAGCTCCCCCGGACAGGGGTACGAGCAGTACTTC
CDR3 length: 13
clone size: NA
V gene: TRBV7-3
D gene: TRBD1
J gene: TRBJ2-7

CDR3 protein: CASSSGTGRTYEQYF
CDR3 DNA: TGTGCCAGTAGTAGCGGGACAGGGCGCACCTACGAGCAGTACTTC
CDR3 length: 15
clone size: NA
V gene: TRBV19
D gene: TRBD1
J gene: TRBJ2-7

CDR3 protein: CASSQVRDSPLHF
CDR3 DNA: TGTGCCAGCAGCCAAGTAAGGGATTCACCCCTCCACTTT
CDR3 length: 13
clone size: NA
V gene: TRBV3-1/TRBV3-2
D gene: NA
J gene: TRBJ1-6

CDR3 protein: CASSPPSPDTQYF
CDR3 DNA: TGTGCCAGCTCACCACCCAGCCCAGATACGCAGTATTTT
CDR3 length: 13
clone size: once
V gene: TRBV18
D gene: NA
J gene: TRBJ2-3

CDR3 protein: CASSPRVPNGELFF
CDR3 DNA: TGTGCCAGCAGCCCCAGGGTTCCCAACGGGGAGCTGTTTTTT
CDR3 length: 14
clone size: NA
V gene: TRBV7-2
D gene: NA
J gene: TRBJ2-2

CDR3 protein: CASSVHHSRAKNIQYF
CDR3 DNA: TGTGCCAGCAGCGTACATCACAGTAGAGCCAAAAACATTCAGTACTTC
CDR3 length: 16
clone size: NA
V gene: TRBV9
D gene: NA
J gene: TRBJ2-4

CDR3 protein: CASSDGPFPRFEAFF
CDR3 DNA: TGTGCCAGCAGTGATGGACCGTTCCCTCGGTTTGAAGCTTTCTTT
CDR3 length: 15
clone size: NA
V gene: TRBV6-1
D gene: NA
J gene: TRBJ1-1

CDR3 protein: CASSPPVGNTIYF
CDR3 DNA: TGTGCCAGCAGCCCGCCAGTTGGAAACACCATATATTTT
CDR3 length: 13
clone size: NA
V gene: TRBV11-2
D gene: NA
J gene: TRBJ1-3

CDR3 protein: CASGDRTTRGYTF
CDR3 DNA: TGTGCCAGCGGAGACAGAACGACTCGCGGCTACACCTTC
CDR3 length: 13
clone size: few
V gene: TRBV2
D gene: NA
J gene: TRBJ1-2

CDR3 protein: CASSLAQGLRGYTF
CDR3 DNA: TGTGCCAGCAGCTTAGCGCAGGGGTTGCGTGGCTACACCTTC
CDR3 length: 14
clone size: NA
V gene: TRBV7-9
D gene: NA
J gene: TRBJ1-2

CDR3 protein: CASERNTEAFF
CDR3 DNA: TGTGCCAGCGAACGGAACACTGAAGCTTTCTTT
CDR3 length: 11
clone size: NA
V gene: TRBV6-5
D gene: NA
J gene: TRBJ1-1

CDR3 protein: CASSLIPSGSVGSYEQYF
CDR3 DNA: TGTGCCAGCAGCTTAATCCCTAGCGGGAGTGTGGGGTCCTACGAGCAGTACTTC
CDR3 length: 18
clone size: NA
V gene: TRBV7-9
D gene: TRBD2
J gene: TRBJ2-7

CDR3 protein: CASSQVEPGGGYTF
CDR3 DNA: TGTGCCAGCAGCCAAGTTGAGCCGGGGGGCGGCTACACCTTC
CDR3 length: 14
clone size: NA
V gene: TRBV14
D gene: NA
J gene: TRBJ1-2

CDR3 protein: CASSLGGQSSGNTIYF
CDR3 DNA: TGCGCCAGCAGCTTGGGGGGACAGAGCTCTGGAAACACCATATATTTT
CDR3 length: 16
clone size: NA
V gene: TRBV5-1
D gene: TRBD1
J gene: TRBJ1-3

CDR3 protein: CASSPRGPLNQPQHF
CDR3 DNA: TGCGCCAGCAGCCCGAGGGGGCCGTTGAATCAGCCCCAGCATTTT
CDR3 length: 15
clone size: once
V gene: TRBV4-1
D gene: TRBD1
J gene: TRBJ1-5

CDR3 protein: CASSLGGTLQEAFF
CDR3 DNA: TGTGCCAGCAGTTTGGGGGGGACCCTGCAGGAAGCTTTCTTT
CDR3 length: 14
clone size: NA
V gene: TRBV27
D gene: NA
J gene: TRBJ1-1

CDR3 protein: CASSPTGSGQPQHF
CDR3 DNA: TGTGCCAGCAGCCCCACAGGGAGCGGTCAGCCCCAGCATTTT
CDR3 length: 14
clone size: NA
V gene: TRBV7-9
D gene: NA
J gene: TRBJ1-5

CDR3 protein: CASSRDRGLQPQHF
CDR3 DNA: TGTGCCAGCAGTAGGGACAGGGGGTTACAGCCCCAGCATTTT
CDR3 length: 14
clone size: NA
V gene: TRBV6-5
D gene: TRBD1
J gene: TRBJ1-5

CDR3 protein: CAWKTSGRSQFF
CDR3 DNA: TGTGCCTGGAAGACTAGCGGGAGGAGCCAGTTCTTC
CDR3 length: 12
clone size: NA
V gene: TRBV30
D gene: TRBD2
J gene: TRBJ2-1

CDR3 protein: CASSVAPSGDNGYTF
CDR3 DNA: TGTGCCAGCAGCGTAGCCCCCTCCGGGGACAATGGCTACACCTTC
CDR3 length: 15
clone size: NA
V gene: TRBV9
D gene: NA
J gene: TRBJ1-2

CDR3 protein: CASSLESGSGTDTQYF
CDR3 DNA: TGCGCCAGCAGCTTGGAGTCCGGGTCGGGGACAGATACGCAGTATTTT
CDR3 length: 16
clone size: NA
V gene: TRBV5-1
D gene: NA
J gene: TRBJ2-3

CDR3 protein: CASSPTTGSQLGEKLFF
CDR3 DNA: TGTGCCAGCTCACCGACGACAGGGAGCCAGCTAGGGGAAAAACTGTTTTTT
CDR3 length: 17
clone size: NA
V gene: TRBV18
D gene: TRBD1
J gene: TRBJ1-4

CDR3 protein: CASSFNNQPQHF
CDR3 DNA: TGTGCCAGCAGCTTCAACAATCAGCCCCAGCATTTT
CDR3 length: 12
clone size: NA
V gene: TRBV7-9
D gene: NA
J gene: TRBJ1-5

CDR3 protein: CAWSRSSGSYEQYF
CDR3 DNA: TGTGCCTGGAGCCGGAGTAGCGGATCCTACGAGCAGTACTTC
CDR3 length: 14
clone size: NA
V gene: TRBV30
D gene: NA
J gene: TRBJ2-7

CDR3 protein: CASSKNDGGYTF
CDR3 DNA: TGTGCCAGCAGCAAGAACGACGGTGGCTACACCTTC
CDR3 length: 12
clone size: NA
V gene: TRBV6-1
D gene: NA
J gene: TRBJ1-2

CDR3 protein: CASSHVKAVLQETQYF
CDR3 DNA: TGTGCCAGCAGCCACGTCAAGGCAGTCCTTCAAGAGACCCAGTACTTC
CDR3 length: 16
clone size: once
V gene: TRBV3-1/TRBV3-2
D gene: NA
J gene: TRBJ2-5